There are a few counts of the clone carrying this TCR beta chain. The antigen is undetermined. The sample comes from a study of T-cell reconstitution after alpha-beta-depleted transplantation in children. Germline assignment: CDR1 DFQATT and CDR2 SNEGSKA (reference sequence). V was shortened by 5 bases and J by 5 bases, with 25 bases between the two germline ends. The CDR3 totals 16 residues. General study points: Reported findings indicate that, about two months after transplant, alpha-beta T cells came from several hundred expanded clones, which were derived from non-depleted graft cells. It was surviving recipient T cells and thymic progenitors that gave some patients high TCRbeta diversity at day 60. Among T cells one year after transplant, newly produced cells accounted for most counts and diversity.

TCRbeta library construction was performed incorporating unique molecular identifiers. TCRdb used MiXCR to reprocess the PCR reads, holding one entry per CDR3 protein. The top ten clones hold around 5.3% of a sample with hundreds of thousands of distinct CDR3 sequences, roughly 15% of them seen once. This sequence was found in a male patient younger than 18 who had a stem cell transplant for acute lymphoblastic leukemia, so the T cells may come from the graft donor. This chain joins TRBV20-1 and TRBJ2-7, with D perhaps TRBD2 (6 bases). The sequencing here drew on PBMCs, mostly from graft donor cells, taken 360 days after TCRalphabeta/CD19-depleted stem cell transplant. The CDR3 protein is CSAEGTLKGPPDEQYF. DNA of the CDR3: TGCAGTGCTGAAGGGACTTTGAAGGGGCCCCCGGACGAGCAGTACTTC.